This T cell receptor beta chain comes out of a study of blood T cell repertoires in COVID-19. Per the original methods: Quantification of nucleated cells was approximated via reference gene primer amplification. Clones were sequenced by immunoSEQ multiplex PCR, and TCRdb holds only the in-frame ones, with some missing. The DNA was the basis for D and trimming; V, J and clone size are from that table. This table holds about 200,000 clones, 82% found once. Participant ages covered roughly 18 to 89 years across 24 US areas. Cohort placement rested on clinical history that participants reported themselves. The V gene end was trimmed by 2 bases and the J gene end by 1 base; junction bases not matched to a gene: 3. The CDR3 totals 15 residues. Germline V CDR1 and CDR2: PRHDT, FYEKMQ (reference sequence).

The sequence was collected from a woman aged 55-69 years with acute COVID-19. The sample was PBMCs or T cells enriched from blood (not recorded which). The chain recombines TRBV13 with TRBJ2-3, with 7 bases identical to TRBD1. In nucleotides, the CDR3 is TGTGCCAGCAGCTTATTTCAGGGGGGCACAGATACGCAGTATTTT. This sequence encodes CASSLFQGGTDTQYF.